Listed below are T cell receptor beta chains from one sample, sequenced in a study of cytomegalovirus exposure and HLA in healthy donors. This table comes from immunoSEQ multiplex PCR, and its TCRdb copy is limited to in-frame clones, with some not included. This table has more than 150,000 clones, around 85% appearing once. Sequencing used PBMCs. Receptors were obtained from a man in his fifties or sixties in good health and CMV-seropositive. Each CDR3 is given with its conserved first and last residue. A D gene is named only where the DNA matches it firmly. Clone size is not always given. Where it is, it says once, few, many or a class for expanded clones.

V	size	J	D	CDR3	DNA
TRBV6-5	.	TRBJ2-7	.	CASSYWGESHYEQYF	TGTGCCAGCAGTTACTGGGGGGAGAGCCACTACGAGCAGTACTTC
TRBV19	.	TRBJ1-1	.	CASSIWGAEAFF	TGTGCCAGTAGTATATGGGGGGCTGAAGCTTTCTTT
TRBV21-1	.	TRBJ1-4	.	CASSKPGQGLTNEKLFF	TGTGCCAGCAGCAAACCGGGACAGGGTTTAACTAATGAAAAACTGTTTTTT
TRBV28	.	TRBJ1-2	.	CASSLASNYGYTF	TGTGCCAGCAGTTTAGCGTCTAACTATGGCTACACCTTC
TRBV30	once	TRBJ2-5	TRBD2	CAWAGVQETQYF	TGTGCCTGGGCGGGGGTTCAAGAGACCCAGTACTTC
TRBV30	.	TRBJ1-1	TRBD1	CAWSSQGSTEAFF	TGTGCCTGGAGTTCACAGGGGAGCACTGAAGCTTTCTTT
TRBV19	.	TRBJ2-1	TRBD2	CASSLLAGYNEQFF	TGTGCCAGTAGTCTGCTAGCGGGATACAATGAGCAGTTCTTC
TRBV28	.	TRBJ2-5	.	CASSLELAYETQYF	TGTGCCAGCAGTTTAGAGTTAGCGTACGAGACCCAGTACTTC
TRBV5-1	.	TRBJ2-2	.	CASSGRPAGPGAGELFF	TGCGCCAGCAGCGGGCGGCCAGCGGGGCCAGGGGCCGGGGAGCTGTTTTTT
TRBV27	.	TRBJ1-4	.	CASSSTGRANEKLFF	TGTGCCAGCAGTTCAACAGGGAGGGCTAATGAAAAACTGTTTTTT
TRBV2	.	TRBJ1-6	TRBD1	CASSATGGENSPLHF	TGTGCCAGCAGTGCGACAGGGGGCGAGAATTCACCCCTCCACTTT
TRBV27	.	TRBJ1-6	.	CASTSRGWSSYNSPLHF	TGTGCCAGCACCTCGAGGGGGTGGAGCTCCTATAATTCACCCCTCCACTTT
TRBV7-9	.	TRBJ2-7	TRBD2	CASSLGGTSGSEQYF	TGTGCCAGCAGCTTAGGGGGGACTAGCGGGAGCGAGCAGTACTTC
TRBV20-1	.	TRBJ2-1	.	CSARAYNEQFF	TGCAGTGCTAGAGCATACAATGAGCAGTTCTTC
TRBV4-1	.	TRBJ2-7	TRBD1	CASSQLTGGERYEQYF	TGCGCCAGCAGCCAATTGACAGGGGGCGAAAGGTACGAGCAGTACTTC
TRBV7-6	.	TRBJ2-1	TRBD2	CASSFPGTSGKGGYNEQFF	TGTGCCAGCAGCTTCCCCGGGACTAGCGGGAAGGGAGGGTACAATGAGCAGTTCTTC